This is a list of T cell receptor beta chains from one sample in a study of blood T cells in healthy people across ages. TCRdb ran MiXCR on the 5' RACE reads and lists one entry per CDR3 protein. Of roughly 1.5 million distinct CDR3 sequences detected, 42% appear once; the ten largest clones hold about 4.1%. Sample: blood. The source is a woman aged 18-29 years in good health. CDR3s include the opening cysteine and the closing phenylalanine or tryptophan. A D gene is named only where the DNA matches it firmly. The size of a clone is reported for some rows only, either as once, few or many, or as a class for expanded clones.

v_call	clone_size	j_call	d_call	cdr3_nt	cdr3_aa
TRBV7-2	NA	TRBJ1-2	TRBD1	TGTGCCAGCAGCTTTAGGGGACAGGGGCGGAACTATGGCTACACCTTC	CASSFRGQGRNYGYTF
TRBV30	NA	TRBJ2-4	TRBD1	TGTGCCTGGAGTGGGGACAGGGCGAACATTCAGTACTTC	CAWSGDRANIQYF
TRBV28	NA	TRBJ2-2	TRBD2	TGTGCCAGCAGGCTAGCGGGAGTGGGGGAGCTGTTTTTT	CASRLAGVGELFF
TRBV4-1	once	TRBJ1-2	NA	TGCGCCAGCAGCCATGCTCAGGGGAACAAGGGCTACACCTTC	CASSHAQGNKGYTF
TRBV6-2/TRBV6-3	NA	TRBJ2-1	NA	TGTGCCAGCAGTGTCCTCTACGGAAACTACAATGAGCAGTTCTTC	CASSVLYGNYNEQFF
TRBV7-2	NA	TRBJ2-3	TRBD2	TGTGCCAGCAGCCGCGGGCTAGCGGGAGTGCTAGATACGCAGTATTTT	CASSRGLAGVLDTQYF
TRBV4-3	NA	TRBJ1-2	NA	TGCGCCAGCAGCCAAGATCCCGCAGGGGATAACTATGGCTACACCTTC	CASSQDPAGDNYGYTF
TRBV7-3	NA	TRBJ2-7	TRBD2	TGTGCCAGCAGTCTTATAGGCGGGAGCTCCTACAATGAGCAGTACTTC	CASSLIGGSSYNEQYF
TRBV5-1	NA	TRBJ2-3	NA	TGCGCCAGCAGCTTGGAGCATGCTAGCACAGATACGCAGTATTTT	CASSLEHASTDTQYF
TRBV20-1	NA	TRBJ1-2	NA	TGCAGTGCAAGAAGGGGCAACGGCTACACCTTC	CSARRGNGYTF
TRBV27	NA	TRBJ2-1	NA	TGTGCCACCGAAGGACTTGACGATGAGCAGTTCTTC	CATEGLDDEQFF
TRBV7-2	NA	TRBJ1-5	NA	TGTGCCAGCAGCTTAATTGGACAGCTTTTACACAATCAGCCCCAGCATTTT	CASSLIGQLLHNQPQHF
TRBV7-2	few	TRBJ1-2	NA	TGTGCCAGCAGCTTAAACAGGGCGGGCTATGGCTACACCTTC	CASSLNRAGYGYTF
TRBV5-1	NA	TRBJ2-1	TRBD2	TGCGCCAGCAGAACCGGGACTACCTCCTACAATGAGCAGTTCTTC	CASRTGTTSYNEQFF
TRBV9	once	TRBJ2-1	NA	TGTGCCAGCAGCGCCCAGGCTCTGACTTGGGACAATGAGCAGTTCTTC	CASSAQALTWDNEQFF
TRBV25-1	NA	TRBJ2-7	NA	TGTGCCAGCAGTGAATGGGGAGAAGGCCCTTACAATGAGCGGTACTTC	CASSEWGEGPYNERYF
TRBV30	once	TRBJ1-3	NA	TGTGCCTGGAGTCTGGGCTCTGGAAACACCATATATTTT	CAWSLGSGNTIYF
TRBV7-2	once	TRBJ2-1	NA	TGTGCCAGCAGCAACACCGGGAGCTCCCACAATGAGCAGTTCTTC	CASSNTGSSHNEQFF
TRBV20-1	NA	TRBJ1-2	NA	TGCAGTGCCGCGGGGAGACAGGAAATCTATGGCTACACCTTC	CSAAGRQEIYGYTF
TRBV20-1	few	TRBJ1-2	NA	TGCAGTGCTTCGCTGGACTATGGCTACACCTTC	CSASLDYGYTF
TRBV21-1	NA	TRBJ2-1	NA	TGTGCCAGCAGCAAGCTATGTAGCGGACCCTCAAGGAATGAGCAGTTCTTC	CASSKLCSGPSRNEQFF
TRBV19	NA	TRBJ1-1	TRBD1	TGTGCCGGTAGCGACAGGGTCGGGGCTGAAGCTTTCTTT	CAGSDRVGAEAFF
TRBV28	few	TRBJ1-2	NA	TGTGCCAGCAGTCTGAAACCCCGGGTGGGCTACACCTTC	CASSLKPRVGYTF
TRBV6-2/TRBV6-3	NA	TRBJ1-6	TRBD1	TGTGCCAGCAGTTACTCGGGTGGACAGGGAAACTCACCCCTCCACTTT	CASSYSGGQGNSPLHF
TRBV5-6	NA	TRBJ2-1	TRBD1	TGTGCCAGCAGCTTGGGGGACAGGGGTTTGTCCTACAAGGAGCAGTTCTTC	CASSLGDRGLSYKEQFF
TRBV7-9	NA	TRBJ2-2	NA	TGTGCCAGCAGCTTAAGTCAGATATCCGGGGAGCTGTTTTTT	CASSLSQISGELFF
TRBV20-1	NA	TRBJ1-1	NA	TGCAGTGCTAGATTTCCGTCTCAGTACACTGAAGCTTTCTTT	CSARFPSQYTEAFF
TRBV7-9	NA	TRBJ2-3	NA	TGTGCCAGCAGCTTAAGTTTAAGGGGAGCCCAGACAGATACGCAGTATTTT	CASSLSLRGAQTDTQYF
TRBV20-1	few	TRBJ2-7	NA	TGCAGTGCCGGTCGTTCTTACGAGCAGTACTTC	CSAGRSYEQYF
TRBV4-3	NA	TRBJ1-5	NA	TGCGCCAGCAGCCCTTACCTTATCGGCAAACAGCCCCAGCATTTT	CASSPYLIGKQPQHF